This TCR beta chain was captured by sequencing in a study of blood T cell repertoires in COVID-19. The overall study: Some COVID-19 samples were acute and others convalescent; all came from the United States, Italy and Spain. The cDNA or gDNA used as material had been derived from T cells, B-cell-depleted T cells, or PBMCs.

This CDR3 is built from 14 residues. Germline-derived CDR1 and CDR2 are LNHDA and SQIVND (reference sequence). V lost 7 bases to trimming and J lost 4 bases; unmatched junction nucleotides: 4. How the authors handled the data: Researchers report that nucleated cell counts were estimated from reference gene primer amplification. TCRdb's copy holds only in-frame clones and misses some; the assay was immunoSEQ multiplex PCR. V, J and clone size are taken as reported in that table, and D and trimming were inferred from the DNA itself. The sample contains more than 45,000 clones, around 85% of which appear only once.

The chain couples TRBV19 to TRBJ2-3, with TRBD2 identical over 11 bases. The clonotype comes from a man in his forties with active COVID-19. The sequencing input was peripheral blood. This chain's CDR3 is CASIETSGADTQYF. The CDR3 coding sequence is TGTGCCAGTATCGAGACTAGCGGGGCAGATACGCAGTATTTT. Based on the CDR3 plus reference TRBV19 and TRBJ2-3, the full variable domain is DGGITQSPKYLFRKEGQNVTLSCEQNLNHDAMYWYRQDPGQGLRLIYYSQIVNDFQKGDIAEGYSVSREKKESFPLTVTSAQKNPTAFYLCASIETSGADTQYFGPGTRLTVL.